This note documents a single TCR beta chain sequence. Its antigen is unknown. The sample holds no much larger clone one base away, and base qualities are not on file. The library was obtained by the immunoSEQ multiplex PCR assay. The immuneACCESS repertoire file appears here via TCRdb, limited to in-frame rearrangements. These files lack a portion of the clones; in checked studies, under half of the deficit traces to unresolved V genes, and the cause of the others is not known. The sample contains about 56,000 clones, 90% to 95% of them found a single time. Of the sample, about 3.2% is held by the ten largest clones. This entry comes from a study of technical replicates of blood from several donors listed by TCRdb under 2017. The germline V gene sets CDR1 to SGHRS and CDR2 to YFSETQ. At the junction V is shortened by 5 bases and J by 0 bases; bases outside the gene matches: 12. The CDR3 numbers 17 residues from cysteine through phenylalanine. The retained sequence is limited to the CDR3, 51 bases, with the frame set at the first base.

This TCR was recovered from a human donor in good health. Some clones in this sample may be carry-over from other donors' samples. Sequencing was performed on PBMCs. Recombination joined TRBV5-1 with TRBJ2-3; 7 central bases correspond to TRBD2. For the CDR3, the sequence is CASSGGTAGVSTDTQYF. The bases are TGCGCCAGCAGTGGGGGGACGGCGGGGGTCAGCACAGATACGCAGTATTTT.